Each of the 20 T cell receptor beta chains below was sequenced from the same sample in a study of blood T cell repertoires in COVID-19. The table came from immunoSEQ multiplex PCR; TCRdb's copy has only in-frame clones and leaves some out. The data contain 200,000 or so clones, about 80% of them seen just once; the ten biggest clones take up about 2.3%. The material sequenced was peripheral blood. The receptors were gathered from a woman between 55 and 75 years old with acute or convalescent COVID-19.

The chain employs TRBV7-2 and TRBJ1-1; no reliable D call. Germline CDR1 and CDR2: SGHTA and FQGNSA. The CDR3 is made up of 15 amino acids. Trimming removed 4 bases at V and 4 bases at J, with 16 bases between. The CDR3 nucleotides are TGTGCCAGCAGCTACCTACGACTCGACGGCACTGAAGCTTTCTTT. It yields the protein CASSYLRLDGTEAFF.

This clone was observed a few times. V is TRBV12-3 or TRBV12-4 and J is TRBJ1-1; D remains ambiguous. The CDR3 runs to 13 residues. V dropped 6 bases and J dropped 0 bases, with 8 bases sitting between them. CDR3 nucleotide sequence: TGTGCCAGCAGCGGGAACATGAACACTGAAGCTTTCTTT. As protein: CASSGNMNTEAFF.

The chain is built from TRBV10-3 and TRBJ1-1; TRBD1 aligns across 8 bases. Trimming took 0 bases from V and 3 from J; bases not matched to a gene: 6. This CDR3 has 16 residues. From germline, CDR1 is ENHRY and CDR2 SYGVKD. As DNA, the CDR3 is TGTGCCATCAGTGAGTCTTTGGGGACAGGAGACACTGAAGCTTTCTTT. As protein: CAISESLGTGDTEAFF.

This clone has just one count. The chain carries TRBV27 and TRBJ2-4; 9 bases align to TRBD1. The CDR3 is 15 residues long. Germline CDR1 and CDR2: MNHEY and SMNVEV (reference sequence). The V segment lost 5 bases and the J segment 4 bases; nucleotides outside the gene matches: 6. Here the CDR3 reads CASSTSGTGKNIQYF. The CDR3 bases are TGTGCCAGCAGTACCTCCGGGACAGGGAAAAACATTCAGTACTTC.

This clone was seen a few times. The chain carries TRBV7-9 and TRBJ1-2; 8 bases are shared with TRBD1. The CDR3 runs 14 residues. Trimming at V came to 5 bases and at J to 7 bases, leaving 9 bases not matched to a gene. Germline V gives CDR1 SEHNR, CDR2 FQNEAQ (reference sequence). CDR3 region: CASSKGGQGSGYTF. For the CDR3, the DNA is TGTGCCAGCAGCAAAGGAGGACAGGGAAGTGGCTACACCTTC.

This rearrangement joins TRBV28 to TRBJ1-3; D gene uncertain. Trimming took 5 bases from V and 0 from J, leaving 11 bases between them. Germline V gene lookup returns CDR1 MDHEN and CDR2 SYDVKM. The CDR3 length is 15 residues. CDR3 loop: CASSRGHSSGNTIYF. Written as DNA, the CDR3 is TGTGCCAGCAGTCGTGGGCATAGCTCTGGAAACACCATATATTTT.

J is TRBJ1-4 and V is TRBV19; 9 bases fit TRBD1. Germline loops: CDR1 LNHDA, CDR2 SQIVND (reference sequence). V was clipped by 5 bases and J by 1 base; unmatched bases: 2. This CDR3 spans 15 amino acids. The CDR3 DNA reads as TGTGCCAGTAGTCTGGGACAGGGAACTAATGAAAAACTGTTTTTT. Translation: CASSLGQGTNEKLFF. Full variable domain (outside the CDR3, taken from reference TRBV19 and TRBJ1-4): DGGITQSPKYLFRKEGQNVTLSCEQNLNHDAMYWYRQDPGQGLRLIYYSQIVNDFQKGDIAEGYSVSREKKESFPLTVTSAQKNPTAFYLCASSLGQGTNEKLFFGSGTQLSVL.

The chain is built from TRBV5-6 and TRBJ2-3; TRBD1 agrees at 9 bases. The CDR3 is 17 residues long. V lost 4 bases to trimming and J lost 1 base; unmatched junction nucleotides: 10. Germline-derived CDR1 and CDR2 are SGHDT and YYEEEE. Here the CDR3 reads CASSKTLRTGGTDTQYF. CDR3 coding DNA: TGTGCCAGCAGCAAGACGTTACGGACAGGGGGCACAGATACGCAGTATTTT.

This clone was observed a single time. V is TRBV4-1 and J is TRBJ1-1; D not certain. CDR1 and CDR2 from the germline V gene are MGHRA and YSYEKL. There are 13 residues in the CDR3. Trimming removed 1 base from V and 0 bases from J, with 3 bases in between. The CDR3 sequence: CASSQAMNTEAFF. CDR3 nucleotides: TGCGCCAGCAGCCAAGCTATGAACACTGAAGCTTTCTTT.

V is TRBV30 and J is TRBJ2-5; possible D gene TRBD2, 7 bases. V was shortened by 4 bases and J by 6 bases, with 18 bases between the two germline ends. The germline V gene has CDR1 GTSNPN and CDR2 SVGIG (reference sequence). This CDR3 is built from 14 residues. CDR3 sequence reads: CAWKGPGGLKTQYF. CDR3 nucleotides: TGTGCCTGGAAAGGTCCGGGGGGCCTGAAGACCCAGTACTTC.

The rearrangement uses TRBV4-2 and TRBJ2-3, with no clear D. Germline-derived CDR1 and CDR2 are LGHNA and YNFKEQ. This CDR3 spans 14 amino acids. Trimming removed 1 base from V and 7 bases from J, with 12 bases in between. For the CDR3, the DNA is TGTGCCAGCAGCCAAGCCGGTCGAGAAAATACGCAGTATTTT. It specifies CASSQAGRENTQYF.

This clone has only a few counts. This rearrangement joins TRBV5-6 to TRBJ1-1; D might be TRBD1 (5 bases). The CDR3 runs to 15 residues. The V end lost 0 bases, the J end lost 0 bases, and 9 bases lay between the germline ends. The germline V gene encodes CDR1 SGHDT and CDR2 YYEEEE. The CDR3 here is CASSLVGGLNTEAFF. CDR3 coding DNA: TGTGCCAGCAGCTTGGTGGGGGGACTGAACACTGAAGCTTTCTTT.

The rearrangement joins TRBV5-5 to TRBJ2-7; TRBD1 matches 8 bases. The CDR3 runs to 15 residues. V was pared by 7 bases and J by 3 bases, with 12 bases of the junction left unmatched. The V gene's germline CDR1 is SGHKS and CDR2 YYEKEE (reference sequence). The CDR3 nucleotides are TGTGCCAGCGGCCCTACGGGGGACAGGCTCTACGAGCAGTACTTC. Its translation is CASGPTGDRLYEQYF.

The V call is TRBV7-9, the J call TRBJ2-1; TRBD1 aligns across 8 bases. The CDR3 length is 12 residues. Germline V gene sequence: CDR1 SEHNR, CDR2 FQNEAQ (reference sequence). V lost 11 bases, J lost 4 bases, and 4 bases stayed unmatched. CDR3 sequence: CAAQGAYNEQFF. In DNA, the CDR3 is TGTGCCGCGCAGGGGGCTTACAATGAGCAGTTCTTC.

This clone is a singleton in its sample. The chain carries TRBV4-2 and TRBJ2-7, with 8 bases matching TRBD1. The J segment lost 4 bases and the V segment lost 1 base, leaving 12 bases of the junction unmatched. In germline, CDR1 is LGHNA, CDR2 YNFKEQ. This CDR3 is 17 amino acids long. The chain's CDR3 is CASSQVVGRTGIYEQYF. The DNA for the CDR3 is TGTGCCAGCAGCCAAGTAGTAGGGAGGACAGGGATTTACGAGCAGTACTTC.

This chain connects TRBV5-5 to TRBJ2-3; 12 positions agree with TRBD2. Germline trimming cut 4 bases from V and 2 bases from J; bases unmatched to any gene: 8. Germline assignment: CDR1 SGHKS and CDR2 YYEKEE (reference sequence). This CDR3 is 17 amino acids long. DNA for the CDR3: TGTGCCAGCAGCCGGGCTAGCGGGGGGGGACCCACAGATACGCAGTATTTT. It codes for CASSRASGGGPTDTQYF.

This clone was seen only a few times. The V and J genes are TRBV7-2 and TRBJ1-4, with TRBD1 identical over 7 bases. This CDR3 region has 15 residues. Trimming took 5 bases from V and 3 from J; bases not matched to a gene: 6. The V gene's germline CDR1 is SGHTA and CDR2 FQGNSA. CDR3: CASSPRRGPNEKLFF. CDR3 sequence (DNA): TGTGCCAGCAGCCCCAGGAGGGGGCCTAATGAAAAACTGTTTTTT.

The chain carries TRBV4-3 and TRBJ1-2, with a tentative D call TRBD1 (6 bases). The CDR3 consists of 13 residues. Germline loops: CDR1 LGHNA, CDR2 YSLEER. V was trimmed by 2 bases and J by 5 bases, leaving 9 bases between them. The chain's CDR3 is CASSQNRAYGYTF. The CDR3 DNA reads as TGCGCCAGCAGCCAAAACAGGGCGTATGGCTACACCTTC.

V usage is TRBV5-6 and J usage is TRBJ2-1; 8 bases fit TRBD1. CDR1 is SGHDT and CDR2 is YYEEEE in the germline V gene. V was clipped by 4 bases and J by 6 bases; unmatched bases: 9. The CDR3 runs 15 residues. CDR3 amino acids: CASSRDRTGSNEQFF. CDR3 coding DNA: TGTGCCAGCAGCCGCGATCGGACAGGGAGCAATGAGCAGTTCTTC.

The chain employs TRBV12-3 or TRBV12-4 and TRBJ1-5, with 7 nucleotides matching TRBD1. Trimming removed 5 bases from V and 3 bases from J; junction bases left unmatched: 1. The CDR3 totals 13 residues. The CDR3 DNA is TGTGCCAGCAGTGGACAGGTCAATCAGCCCCAGCATTTT. Its translation is CASSGQVNQPQHF.